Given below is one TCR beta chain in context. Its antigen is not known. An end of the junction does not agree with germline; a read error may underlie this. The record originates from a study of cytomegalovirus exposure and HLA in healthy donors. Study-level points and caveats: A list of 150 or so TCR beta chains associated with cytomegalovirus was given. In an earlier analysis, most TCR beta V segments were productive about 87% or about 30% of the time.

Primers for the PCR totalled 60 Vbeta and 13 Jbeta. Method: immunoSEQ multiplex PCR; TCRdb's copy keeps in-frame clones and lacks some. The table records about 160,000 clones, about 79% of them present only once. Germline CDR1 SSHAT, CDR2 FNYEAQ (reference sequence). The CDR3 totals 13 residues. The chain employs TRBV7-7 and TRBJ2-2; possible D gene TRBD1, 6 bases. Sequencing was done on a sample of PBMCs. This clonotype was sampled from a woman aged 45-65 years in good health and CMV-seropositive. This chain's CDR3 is CASSLTGTGELFF. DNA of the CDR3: TGTGCTAGCAGCTTGACAGGAACCGGGGAGCTGTTTTTT.